The 32 T cell receptor beta chains in this list originate from one sample, sequenced in a study of blood T cell repertoires in COVID-19. Repertoires were generated with immunoSEQ multiplex PCR, while TCRdb's copy carries only in-frame clones and drops some. Among 140,000 to 150,000 clones listed, around 87% were seen once. Material for sequencing was PBMCs or T cells enriched from blood (not recorded which). The receptors stem from a woman in her thirties with acute COVID-19.

This clone has only a few counts. The chain combines TRBV28 with TRBJ1-6; 8 bases are a match to TRBD1. Germline CDR1 reads MDHEN; CDR2 reads SYDVKM. The CDR3 length is 15 residues. V shed 4 bases, J shed 4 bases, and the junction held 3 bases outside the gene matches. DNA for the CDR3: TGTGCCAGCAGTTCGGACAGGGAGTATAATTCACCCCTCCACTTT. Amino acids: CASSSDREYNSPLHF.

The CDR3 bases are TGTGCCAGCAGTTCTTCTCAGGAAACAGATACGCAGTATTTT. As protein: CASSSSQETDTQYF. The rearrangement joins TRBV27 to TRBJ2-3; D not resolved. Trimming shortened V by 4 bases and J by 3 bases, and 11 bases separated the two germline ends. The CDR3 is made up of 14 amino acids. Germline V gives CDR1 MNHEY, CDR2 SMNVEV (reference sequence).

The chain recombines TRBV29-1 with TRBJ2-7; the D gene is possibly TRBD2 (6 bases). Germline CDR1 SQVTM, CDR2 ANQGSEA. This CDR3 comprises 14 residues. V was cut by 4 bases and J by 6 bases, with 19 bases left in between. The CDR3 DNA reads TGCAGCGTTGCCCCGGGTCGGTGGGGAGGCGAGCAGTACTTC. Its protein is CSVAPGRWGGEQYF.

A single count supports this clone. The gene calls are TRBV4-1 and TRBJ2-4; weak D call: TRBD2 (6 bases). Germline loops: CDR1 MGHRA, CDR2 YSYEKL. The V end was cut by 3 bases, the J end by 7 bases, with 10 bases between. This CDR3 region has 13 residues. The CDR3 DNA follows: TGCGCCAGCAGCCACCCCGGGACTAACATTCAGTACTTC. Its protein is CASSHPGTNIQYF.

The chain is built from TRBV7-2 and TRBJ2-7, with a weak D call TRBD1 (6 bases). Germline-derived CDR1 and CDR2 are SGHTA and FQGNSA. The V and J ends lost 6 bases and 0 bases respectively, with 12 bases between them. The CDR3 runs to 14 residues. The CDR3 sequence: CASRLRQASYEQYF. In nucleotides, the CDR3 is TGTGCCAGCAGGCTCAGACAGGCCTCCTACGAGCAGTACTTC.

The chain carries TRBV6-2 or TRBV6-3 and TRBJ2-7, with TRBD1 identical over 7 bases. V lost 6 bases, J lost 0 bases, and 5 bases stayed unmatched. The CDR3 contains 14 residues. Looked up from germline, CDR1 is MNHEY and CDR2 is SVGEGT. CDR3 nucleotides: TGTGCCAGCAGGTACGGGACAGTCTCCTACGAGCAGTACTTC. This codes for CASRYGTVSYEQYF.

V and J are TRBV6-5 and TRBJ1-2; weak D call: TRBD1 (6 bases). There are 15 residues in the CDR3. Trimming cost V 2 bases and J 5 bases, with 15 bases left between them. Germline CDR1 is MNHEY and CDR2 is SVGAGI. The chain's CDR3 is CASSYQTGLAYGYTF. As DNA, the CDR3 is TGTGCCAGCAGTTACCAGACAGGCTTAGCTTATGGCTACACCTTC.

This sequence joins TRBV7-3 and TRBJ1-1; a possible D gene is TRBD1 (6 bases). Germline V gives CDR1 SGHTA, CDR2 FQGTGA. The CDR3 runs to 15 residues. Trimming left V 4 bases short and J 5 bases short, with 17 bases between. DNA of the CDR3: TGTGCCAGCAGCTCAAGGATAGGGGGAATGACTGAAGCTTTCTTT. Translation: CASSSRIGGMTEAFF.

A single count supports this clone. This rearrangement joins TRBV7-9 to TRBJ1-6, with a possible D match to TRBD1 (5 bases). Trimming took off 6 bases at V and 5 bases at J, with 14 bases between the two ends. Germline V CDR1 and CDR2: SEHNR, FQNEAQ (reference sequence). This CDR3 is 15 amino acids long. The CDR3 loop reads CASSQGGGNNSPLHF. The CDR3 bases are TGTGCCAGCAGTCAAGGTGGGGGGAATAATTCACCCCTCCACTTT.

In DNA, the CDR3 is TGTGCCAGCAGTTTACCGAACAGGGCCACTGAAGCTTTCTTT. This encodes CASSLPNRATEAFF. The chain has TRBV28 and TRBJ1-1; a possible D gene is TRBD1 (6 bases). CDR3 length: 14 amino acids. Germline CDR1 is MDHEN and CDR2 is SYDVKM. Trimming pared 2 bases from V and 4 bases from J, leaving 11 bases between.

This chain uses TRBV30 with TRBJ2-7, with TRBD2 as a possible D gene (6 bases). CDR1 is GTSNPN and CDR2 is SVGIG in the germline V gene (reference sequence). CDR3 length: 14 residues. V was shortened by 4 bases and J by 0 bases, with 13 bases between the two germline ends. The DNA of the CDR3 is TGTGCCTGGAATGAAGCGGGCTTCTCCTACGAGCAGTACTTC. Translating it yields CAWNEAGFSYEQYF.

This clone is a singleton in its sample. The chain carries TRBV5-4 and TRBJ2-2; 9 nucleotides agree with TRBD1. Per the germline V gene, CDR1 is SGHNT and CDR2 is YYREEE (reference sequence). The V segment lost 3 bases and the J segment 3 bases; nucleotides outside the gene matches: 3. The CDR3 is made up of 15 amino acids. The CDR3 region is CASSWGQGDTGELFF. The CDR3 DNA is TGTGCCAGCAGCTGGGGACAGGGAGACACCGGGGAGCTGTTTTTT.

The V and J genes are TRBV28 and TRBJ2-3; TRBD2 aligns across 7 bases. Trimming cost V 5 bases and J 4 bases; bases outside gene matches: 9. Germline loops: CDR1 MDHEN, CDR2 SYDVKM. The CDR3 runs to 15 residues. CDR3 sequence (DNA): TGTGCCAGCAGTGGTCCGGGACTACAATCAGATACGCAGTATTTT. Its translation is CASSGPGLQSDTQYF.

The count of this clone is one. J is TRBJ1-2 and V is TRBV4-3; unclear D gene. Trimming cost V 4 bases and J 6 bases, with 18 bases left between them. The CDR3 is 15 amino acids. The germline gives CDR1 LGHNA, CDR2 YSLEER. The CDR3 loop reads CASSRLLRGPDGYTF. The CDR3 nucleotides read TGCGCCAGCAGCCGACTTCTGAGAGGCCCCGATGGCTACACCTTC.

The V and J genes are TRBV5-1 and TRBJ1-1; D ambiguous. The V end was cut by 0 bases, the J end by 4 bases, with 10 bases between. The CDR3 has 14 residues. In germline, CDR1 is SGHRS, CDR2 YFSETQ. Here the CDR3 reads CASSLGDRGTEAFF. CDR3 DNA sequence: TGCGCCAGCAGCTTGGGGGATCGGGGCACTGAAGCTTTCTTT.

This clone was recorded a few times. The chain employs TRBV15 and TRBJ1-5, with 10 bases lining up with TRBD1. The junction had 17 bases not matched to a gene; V was cut back by 0 bases and J by 0 bases. The germline gives CDR1 LNHNV, CDR2 YYDKDF (reference sequence). The CDR3 spans 22 residues. In DNA, the CDR3 is TGTGCCACCAGCAGAGACCTTTCCCATGGCGGACAGGGGGGAAATAGCAATCAGCCCCAGCATTTT. Its protein is CATSRDLSHGGQGGNSNQPQHF. The whole variable domain, remainder taken from reference TRBV15 and TRBJ1-5, is DAMVIQNPRYQVTQFGKPVTLSCSQTLNHNVMYWYQQKSSQAPKLLFHYYDKDFNNEADTPDNFQSRRPNTSFCFLDIRSPGLGDTAMYLCATSRDLSHGGQGGNSNQPQHFGDGTRLSIL.

In this sample, this clone turned up a few times. CDR3 protein: CASSTTADSTTYEQYF. As DNA, the CDR3 is TGTGCCAGCAGCACAACCGCGGACAGTACCACCTACGAGCAGTACTTC. V gene TRBV13 combines with J gene TRBJ2-7, with D perhaps matching TRBD1 (6 bases). Per germline, CDR1 PRHDT and CDR2 FYEKMQ (reference sequence). The CDR3 totals 16 residues. Deletions cut 5 bases from V and 2 bases from J, with 19 bases between.

This chain connects TRBV28 to TRBJ2-7; 10 nucleotides agree with TRBD1. V trimming: 4 bases; J trimming: 2 bases; junction bases outside the gene matches: 8. The germline V gene encodes CDR1 MDHEN and CDR2 SYDVKM. The CDR3 consists of 16 residues. CDR3 sequence: CASSSPGQGNAYEQYF. Here the CDR3 DNA reads TGTGCCAGCAGTTCCCCGGGACAGGGGAACGCCTACGAGCAGTACTTC.

V and J are TRBV5-4 and TRBJ2-7, with TRBD1 matching over 9 bases. The CDR3 runs 14 residues. With 3 bases clipped from V and 5 bases from J, the junction kept 6 bases outside the gene matches. The germline V gene encodes CDR1 SGHNT and CDR2 YYREEE (reference sequence). The CDR3 bases are TGTGCCAGCAGCTCCGGGACAGGGTTCCACGAGCAGTACTTC. Amino acids: CASSSGTGFHEQYF.

V gene TRBV19 combines with J gene TRBJ2-1; D is perhaps TRBD1 (6 bases). The CDR3 totals 18 residues. The germline V gene has CDR1 LNHDA and CDR2 SQIVND (reference sequence). Trimming cost V 4 bases and J 3 bases, with 22 bases left between them. Here the CDR3 reads CASSNTAEEWGHYNEQFF. CDR3 DNA sequence: TGTGCCAGTAGTAACACCGCCGAGGAGTGGGGACACTACAATGAGCAGTTCTTC.

The genes are TRBV2 and TRBJ2-7; D is possibly TRBD2 (6 bases). Germline V lookup: CDR1 SNHLY, CDR2 FYNNEI. CDR3 size: 13 residues. The V gene lost 6 bases and the J gene lost 3 bases, with 12 bases spanning the gap. The CDR3 reads CASRGVGGYEQYF. CDR3 nucleotide sequence: TGTGCCAGCAGAGGGGTCGGGGGCTACGAGCAGTACTTC.

This chain uses TRBV18 with TRBJ2-4; the match to TRBD1 covers 8 bases. CDR3 length equals 16 residues. Losses at the gene ends were 4 bases for V and 1 base for J; bases not matched to a gene: 6. Germline CDR1 reads KGHSH; CDR2 reads LQKENI. Here the CDR3 reads CASSLRQGTAKNIQYF. The DNA of the CDR3 is TGTGCCAGCTCACTACGACAGGGGACGGCCAAAAACATTCAGTACTTC.

This sequence joins TRBV9 and TRBJ1-3; D unresolved. CDR1 is SGDLS and CDR2 is YYNGEE in the germline V gene. The CDR3 has 16 residues. Trimming removed 4 bases at V and 7 bases at J, with 21 bases between. The CDR3 DNA sequence: TGTGCCAGCAGCCCCGGCGGGATCCCGGATCGGAACACCATATATTTT. Translated, it gives CASSPGGIPDRNTIYF.

V usage is TRBV5-4 and J usage is TRBJ2-5; TRBD1 matches 7 bases. The germline V gene has CDR1 SGHNT and CDR2 YYREEE (reference sequence). The V gene end was trimmed by 3 bases and the J gene end by 1 base; junction bases not matched to a gene: 6. The CDR3 runs 15 residues. DNA of the CDR3: TGTGCCAGCAGCTACCAGACAGGGACCCAAGAGACCCAGTACTTC. Its protein is CASSYQTGTQETQYF.

This clone was observed once. This chain's CDR3 is CASSLLRGVGGYTF. CDR3 bases: TGTGCCAGCAGTTTACTGCGGGGAGTGGGGGGCTACACCTTC. This chain joins TRBV28 and TRBJ1-2; unclear D gene. The ends were cut back, 2 bases at V and 8 bases at J, with 15 bases in the middle. The CDR3 runs to 14 residues. Germline CDR1 MDHEN, CDR2 SYDVKM.

The rearrangement links TRBV11-2 to TRBJ2-1, with TRBD1 as a possible D gene (5 bases). The CDR3 sequence is 14 residues long. Per the germline V gene, CDR1 is SGHAT and CDR2 is FQNNGV. The germline V and J ends were trimmed by 1 base and 3 bases, with 7 bases remaining between them. The CDR3 is CASSLGRVYNEQFF. The CDR3 nucleotides read TGTGCCAGCAGCTTAGGCAGGGTCTACAATGAGCAGTTCTTC.

The chain uses TRBV10-2 and TRBJ1-1; no definite D call. The V end was cut by 6 bases, the J end by 4 bases, with 12 bases between. Germline CDR1 and CDR2: WSHSY and SAAADI. The CDR3 is made up of 13 amino acids. CDR3: CASSLVTATEAFF. The CDR3 DNA reads as TGCGCCAGCAGCCTCGTGACTGCCACTGAAGCTTTCTTT.

The chain carries TRBV4-2 and TRBJ2-1, with 14 bases aligning to TRBD2. The length of the CDR3 is 20 residues. Germline CDR1 and CDR2: LGHNA and YNFKEQ. The J segment lost 0 bases and the V segment lost 0 bases, leaving 7 bases of the junction unmatched. CDR3 bases: TGTGCCAGCAGCCAAGAGACTAGCGGGAGGGCCGGGAGCTCCTACAATGAGCAGTTCTTC. This sequence encodes CASSQETSGRAGSSYNEQFF.

On this clone: The identical CDR3 is also encoded by other nucleotide sequences in the sample. The chain combines TRBV27 with TRBJ1-6; D unclear. This CDR3 contains 12 residues. CDR1 and CDR2 (germline): MNHEY, SMNVEV (reference sequence). V lost 5 bases and J lost 6, with 5 bases in between. CDR3 DNA: TGTGCCAGCAGTCTACTTAATTCACCCCTCCACTTT. As protein: CASSLLNSPLHF.

The chain carries TRBV28 and TRBJ1-2, with 9 positions matching TRBD1. The CDR3 is 13 residues long. CDR1 and CDR2 (germline): MDHEN, SYDVKM. V gave up 5 bases and J gave up 4 bases; unmatched junction bases: 2. CDR3 nucleotides: TGTGCCAGCAGTGCGGGACAGGGCTATGGCTACACCTTC. It is translated as CASSAGQGYGYTF.

This chain connects TRBV20-1 to TRBJ1-1; D not certain. The CDR3 consists of 14 residues. The germline V gene has CDR1 DFQATT and CDR2 SNEGSKA (reference sequence). The V end was cut by 3 bases, the J end by 2 bases, with 13 bases between. The CDR3, as DNA: TGCAGTGCTAGTTTAGGAGGCATCAACACTGAAGCTTTCTTT. It specifies CSASLGGINTEAFF.

Details on this clone: At one boundary the junction diverges from the germline segment, which might be a read error. The CDR3 is CASSLLTGLEQYF. The CDR3 DNA is TGTGCCAGCAGCTTATTAACAGGGCTCGAGCAGTACTTC. This rearrangement joins TRBV28 to TRBJ2-7; D might be TRBD1 (6 bases). Germline-derived CDR1 and CDR2 are MDHEN and SYDVKM. The CDR3 length is 13 residues.